This T cell receptor (beta chain) was found in a study of T cell responses to AZD1222 COVID-19 vaccine. Using immunoSEQ multiplex PCR, the repertoire was profiled, and TCRdb retains in-frame clones only, with some absent. The table lists about 210,000 clones, almost 95% of them singletons. This receptor was obtained from an adult in good health. The source material was peripheral blood, sampled on day 0 of AZD1222 vaccination.

This chain's CDR3 is CASSTRRGLSIYTF. CDR3 DNA sequence: TGTGCCAGCAGCACCCGCAGGGGGTTATCCATTTACACCTTC. The chain combines TRBV7-2 with TRBJ1-2, with 7 bases lining up with TRBD1. The CDR3 loop spans 14 amino acids. Germline-derived CDR1 and CDR2 are SGHTA and FQGNSA. The trim removed 5 bases at V and 11 bases at J, leaving 14 bases unmatched.